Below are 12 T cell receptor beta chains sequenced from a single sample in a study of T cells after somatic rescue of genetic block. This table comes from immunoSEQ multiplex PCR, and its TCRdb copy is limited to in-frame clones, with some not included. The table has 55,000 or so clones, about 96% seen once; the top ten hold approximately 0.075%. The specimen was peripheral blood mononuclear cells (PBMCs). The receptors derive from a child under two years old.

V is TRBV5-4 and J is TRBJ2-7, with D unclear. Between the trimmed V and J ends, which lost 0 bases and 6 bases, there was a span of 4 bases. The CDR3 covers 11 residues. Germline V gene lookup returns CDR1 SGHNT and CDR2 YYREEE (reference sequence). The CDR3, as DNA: TGTGCCAGCAGCTTGGGGGGCGAGCAGTACTTC. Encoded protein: CASSLGGEQYF.

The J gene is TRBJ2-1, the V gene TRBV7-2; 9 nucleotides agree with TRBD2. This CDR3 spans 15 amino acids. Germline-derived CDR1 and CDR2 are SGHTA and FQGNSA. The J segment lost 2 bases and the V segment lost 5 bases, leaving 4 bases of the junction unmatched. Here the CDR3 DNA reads TGTGCCAGCAGCCTAACTAGCGGGCCCTACAATGAGCAGTTCTTC. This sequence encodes CASSLTSGPYNEQFF.

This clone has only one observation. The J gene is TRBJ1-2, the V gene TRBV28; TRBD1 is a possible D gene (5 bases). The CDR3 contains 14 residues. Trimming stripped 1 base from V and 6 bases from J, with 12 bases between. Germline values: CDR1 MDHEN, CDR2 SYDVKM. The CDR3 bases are TGTGCCAGCAGTTTATACCAGGGAATGGATGGCTACACCTTC. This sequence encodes CASSLYQGMDGYTF.

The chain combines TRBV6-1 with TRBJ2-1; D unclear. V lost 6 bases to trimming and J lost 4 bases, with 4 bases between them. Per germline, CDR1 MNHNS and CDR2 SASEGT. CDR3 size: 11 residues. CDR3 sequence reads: CASRGYNEQFF. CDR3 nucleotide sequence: TGTGCCAGCAGGGGGTACAATGAGCAGTTCTTC.

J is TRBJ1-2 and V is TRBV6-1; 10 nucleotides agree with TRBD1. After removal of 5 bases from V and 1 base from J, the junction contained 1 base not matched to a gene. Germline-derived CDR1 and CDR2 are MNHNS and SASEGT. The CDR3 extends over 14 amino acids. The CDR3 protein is CASSWTGGNYGYTF. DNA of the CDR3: TGTGCCAGCAGTTGGACAGGGGGTAACTATGGCTACACCTTC.

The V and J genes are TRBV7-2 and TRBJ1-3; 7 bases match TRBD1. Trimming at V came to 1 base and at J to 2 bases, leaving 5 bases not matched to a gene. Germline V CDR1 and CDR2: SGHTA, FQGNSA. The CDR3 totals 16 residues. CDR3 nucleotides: TGTGCCAGCAGCTTAGTGACAGGGAAGACTGGAAACACCATATATTTT. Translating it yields CASSLVTGKTGNTIYF. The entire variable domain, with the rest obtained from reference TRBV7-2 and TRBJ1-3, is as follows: GAGVSQSPSNKVTEKGKDVELRCDPISGHTALYWYRQSLGQGLEFLIYFQGNSAPDKSGLPSDRFSAERTGGSVSTLTIQRTQQEDSAVYLCASSLVTGKTGNTIYFGEGSWLTVV.

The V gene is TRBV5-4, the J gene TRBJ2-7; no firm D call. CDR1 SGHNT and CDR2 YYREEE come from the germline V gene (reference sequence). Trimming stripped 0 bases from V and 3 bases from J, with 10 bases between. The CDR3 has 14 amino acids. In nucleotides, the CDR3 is TGTGCCAGCAGCTTGGGACTCTCCCGCTACGAGCAGTACTTC. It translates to CASSLGLSRYEQYF. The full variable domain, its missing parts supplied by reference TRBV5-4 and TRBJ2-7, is ETGVTQSPTHLIKTRGQQVTLRCSSQSGHNTVSWYQQALGQGPQFIFQYYREEENGRGNFPPRFSGLQFPNYSSELNVNALELDDSALYLCASSLGLSRYEQYFGPGTRLTVT.

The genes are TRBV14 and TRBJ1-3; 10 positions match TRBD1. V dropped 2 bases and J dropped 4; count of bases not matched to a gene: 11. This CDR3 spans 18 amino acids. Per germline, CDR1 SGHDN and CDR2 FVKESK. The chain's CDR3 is CASSQQWFGDRGGNTIYF. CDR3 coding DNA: TGTGCCAGCAGCCAACAGTGGTTCGGGGACAGGGGAGGAAACACCATATATTTT.

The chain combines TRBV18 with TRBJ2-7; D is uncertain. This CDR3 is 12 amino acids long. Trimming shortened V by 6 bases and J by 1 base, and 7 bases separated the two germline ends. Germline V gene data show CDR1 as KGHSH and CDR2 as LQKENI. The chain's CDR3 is CASSGASYEQYF. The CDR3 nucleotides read TGTGCCAGCTCGGGCGCGTCCTACGAGCAGTACTTC.

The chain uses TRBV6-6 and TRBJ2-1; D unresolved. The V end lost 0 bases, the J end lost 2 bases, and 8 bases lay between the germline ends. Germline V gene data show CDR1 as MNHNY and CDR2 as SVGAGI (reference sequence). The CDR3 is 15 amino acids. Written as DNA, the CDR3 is TGTGCCAGCAGTTACTCGGCGGTCGCCTACAATGAGCAGTTCTTC. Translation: CASSYSAVAYNEQFF.

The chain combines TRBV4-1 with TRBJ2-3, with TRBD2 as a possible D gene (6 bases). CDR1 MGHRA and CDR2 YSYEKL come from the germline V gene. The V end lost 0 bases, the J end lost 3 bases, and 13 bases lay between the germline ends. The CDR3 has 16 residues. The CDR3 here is CASSQDSGGRTDTQYF. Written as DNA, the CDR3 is TGCGCCAGCAGCCAAGATTCCGGAGGGAGAACAGATACGCAGTATTTT.

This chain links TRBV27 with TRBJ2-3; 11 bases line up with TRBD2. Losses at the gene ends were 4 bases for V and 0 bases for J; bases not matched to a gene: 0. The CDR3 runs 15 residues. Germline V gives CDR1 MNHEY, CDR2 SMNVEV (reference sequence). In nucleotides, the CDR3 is TGTGCCAGCAGTTGGACTAGCGGGAGCACAGATACGCAGTATTTT. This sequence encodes CASSWTSGSTDTQYF.